This TCR beta chain was captured in a study of cytomegalovirus exposure and HLA in healthy donors. Study-wide results and limits: In an earlier analysis, most TCR beta V segments were productive about 87% or about 30% of the time. Later work found that TCR association rates differed between HLA loci; DRB1 had the most and HLA-C the fewest. In a later analysis, specific HLA alleles were associated with approximately 17,000 TCR beta sequences at a 0.05 false discovery rate.

V gave up 4 bases and J gave up 7 bases, with 17 bases separating them. CDR3 length equals 14 residues. Germline V gives CDR1 MNHEY, CDR2 SMNVEV (reference sequence). Primers included in the PCR were 60 Vbeta and 13 Jbeta primers. Method: immunoSEQ multiplex PCR; TCRdb's copy keeps in-frame clones and lacks some. The table has over 95,000 clones, around 77% seen once. As to this clone: What it binds is unknown.

V usage is TRBV27 and J usage is TRBJ2-7; D is perhaps TRBD1 (6 bases). The specimen sequenced was PBMCs. The TCR sequence derives from a female donor in good health and CMV-seronegative. The CDR3 loop reads CASSSQGSAWEQYF. CDR3 nucleotide sequence: TGTGCCAGCAGTTCACAGGGTTCGGCGTGGGAGCAGTACTTC.